This TCR beta chain was sequenced during a study of response to subunit inactivated influenza vaccine. TCRdb recomputed calls from the RT-PCR reads with MiXCR, one row per CDR3 protein. The data show roughly 760,000 distinct CDR3 sequences, 20% to 25% seen once. This clonotype was picked up many times. Antigen: not known. Study-level points and caveats: Each seasonal influenza vaccination, the authors suggested, recruits few new T cells.

This CDR3 comprises 16 residues. The V gene end was trimmed by 2 bases and the J gene end by 0 bases; junction bases not matched to a gene: 2. CDR1 and CDR2 from the germline V gene are KGHDR and SFDVKD. The sequence was obtained from a man aged 50-60 years who received an inactivated influenza vaccine. Sample: PBMCs from blood, taken more than 4 days after vaccination. The rearrangement uses TRBV24-1 and TRBJ2-2; 7 bases fit TRBD2. CDR3 nucleotides: TGTGCCACCAGTGATTACGGACTAGCGAACACCGGGGAGCTGTTTTTT. Its protein product is CATSDYGLANTGELFF.